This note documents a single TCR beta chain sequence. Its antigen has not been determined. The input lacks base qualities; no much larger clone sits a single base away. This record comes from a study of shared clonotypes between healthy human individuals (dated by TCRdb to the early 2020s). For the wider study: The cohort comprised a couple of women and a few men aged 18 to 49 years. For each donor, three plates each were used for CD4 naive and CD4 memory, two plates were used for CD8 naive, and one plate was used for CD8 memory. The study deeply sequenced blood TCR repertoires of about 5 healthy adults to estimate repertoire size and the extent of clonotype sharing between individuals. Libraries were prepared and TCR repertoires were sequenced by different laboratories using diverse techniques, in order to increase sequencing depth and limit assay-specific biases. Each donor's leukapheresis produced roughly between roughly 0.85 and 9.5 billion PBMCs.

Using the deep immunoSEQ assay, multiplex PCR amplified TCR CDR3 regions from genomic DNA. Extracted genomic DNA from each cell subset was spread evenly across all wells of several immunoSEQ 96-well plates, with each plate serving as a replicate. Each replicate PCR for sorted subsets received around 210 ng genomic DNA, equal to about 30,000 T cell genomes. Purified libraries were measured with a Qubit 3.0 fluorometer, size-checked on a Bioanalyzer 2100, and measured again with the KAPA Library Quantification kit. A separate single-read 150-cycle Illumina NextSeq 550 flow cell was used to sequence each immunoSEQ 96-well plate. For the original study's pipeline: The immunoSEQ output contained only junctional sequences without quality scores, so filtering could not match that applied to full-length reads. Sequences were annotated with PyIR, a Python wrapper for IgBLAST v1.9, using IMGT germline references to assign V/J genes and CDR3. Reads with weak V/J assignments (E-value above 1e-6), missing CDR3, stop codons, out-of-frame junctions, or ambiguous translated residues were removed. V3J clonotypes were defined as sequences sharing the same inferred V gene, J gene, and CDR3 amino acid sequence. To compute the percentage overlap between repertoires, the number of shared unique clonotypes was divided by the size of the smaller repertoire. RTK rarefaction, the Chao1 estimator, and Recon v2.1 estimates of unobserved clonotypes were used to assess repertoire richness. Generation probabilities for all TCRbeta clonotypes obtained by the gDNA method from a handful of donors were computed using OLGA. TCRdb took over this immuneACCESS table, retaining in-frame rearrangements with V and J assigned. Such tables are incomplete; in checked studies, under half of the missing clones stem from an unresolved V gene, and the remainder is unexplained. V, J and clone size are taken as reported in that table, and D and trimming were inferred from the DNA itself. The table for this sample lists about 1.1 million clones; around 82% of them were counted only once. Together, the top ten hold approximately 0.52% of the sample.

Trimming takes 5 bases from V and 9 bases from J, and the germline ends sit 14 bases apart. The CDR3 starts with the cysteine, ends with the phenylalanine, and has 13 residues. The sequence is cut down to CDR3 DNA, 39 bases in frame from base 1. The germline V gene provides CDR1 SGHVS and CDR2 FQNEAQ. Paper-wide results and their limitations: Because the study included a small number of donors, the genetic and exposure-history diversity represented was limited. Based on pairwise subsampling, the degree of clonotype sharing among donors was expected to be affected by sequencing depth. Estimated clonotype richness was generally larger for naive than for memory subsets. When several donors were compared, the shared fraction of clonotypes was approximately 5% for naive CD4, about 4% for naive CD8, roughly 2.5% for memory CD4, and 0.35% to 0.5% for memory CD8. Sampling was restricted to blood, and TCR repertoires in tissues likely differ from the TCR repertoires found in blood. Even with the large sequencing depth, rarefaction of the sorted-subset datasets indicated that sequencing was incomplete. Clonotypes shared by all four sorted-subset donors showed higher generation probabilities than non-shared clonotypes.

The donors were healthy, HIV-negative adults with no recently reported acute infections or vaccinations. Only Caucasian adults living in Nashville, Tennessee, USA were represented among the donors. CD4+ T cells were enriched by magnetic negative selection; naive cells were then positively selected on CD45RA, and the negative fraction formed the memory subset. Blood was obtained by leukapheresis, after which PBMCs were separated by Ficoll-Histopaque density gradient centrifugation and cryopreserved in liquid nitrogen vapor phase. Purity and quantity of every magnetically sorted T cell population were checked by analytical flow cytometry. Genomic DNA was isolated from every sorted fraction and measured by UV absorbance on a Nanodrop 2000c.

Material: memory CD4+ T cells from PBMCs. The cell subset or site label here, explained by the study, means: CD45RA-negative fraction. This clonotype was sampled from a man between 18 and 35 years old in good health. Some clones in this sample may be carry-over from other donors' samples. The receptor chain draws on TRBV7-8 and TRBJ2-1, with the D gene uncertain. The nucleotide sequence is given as TGTGCCAGCAGCCGTTATGCGAATACTGAGCAGTTCTTC. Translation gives CASSRYANTEQFF.